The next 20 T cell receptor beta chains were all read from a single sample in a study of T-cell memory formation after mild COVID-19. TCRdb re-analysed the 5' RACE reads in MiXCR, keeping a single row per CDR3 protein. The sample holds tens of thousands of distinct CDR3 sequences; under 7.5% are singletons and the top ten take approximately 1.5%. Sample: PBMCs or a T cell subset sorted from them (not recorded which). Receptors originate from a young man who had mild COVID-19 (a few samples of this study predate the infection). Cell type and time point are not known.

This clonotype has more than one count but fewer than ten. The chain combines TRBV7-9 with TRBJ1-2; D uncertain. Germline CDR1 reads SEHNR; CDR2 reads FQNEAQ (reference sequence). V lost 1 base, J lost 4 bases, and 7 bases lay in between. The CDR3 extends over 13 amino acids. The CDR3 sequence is CASSLDAFYGYTF. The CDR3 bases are TGTGCCAGCAGCTTAGATGCCTTCTATGGCTACACCTTC.

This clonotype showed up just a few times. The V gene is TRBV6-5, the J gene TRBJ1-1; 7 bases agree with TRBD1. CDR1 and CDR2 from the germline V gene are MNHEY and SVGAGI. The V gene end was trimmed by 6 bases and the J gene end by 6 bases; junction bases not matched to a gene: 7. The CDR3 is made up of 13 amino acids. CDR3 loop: CASRRDSQAEAFF. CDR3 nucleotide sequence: TGTGCCAGCAGAAGGGACAGCCAAGCTGAAGCTTTCTTT.

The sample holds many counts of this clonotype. CDR3 DNA: TGTGCCAGCAGCTCCTTTCCGGGCCAGCCCCAGCATTTT. Translated: CASSSFPGQPQHF. This chain connects TRBV7-3 to TRBJ1-5; D is uncertain. V was cut by 4 bases and J by 7 bases, with 11 bases left in between. Germline V gives CDR1 SGHTA, CDR2 FQGTGA. This CDR3 region has 13 residues.

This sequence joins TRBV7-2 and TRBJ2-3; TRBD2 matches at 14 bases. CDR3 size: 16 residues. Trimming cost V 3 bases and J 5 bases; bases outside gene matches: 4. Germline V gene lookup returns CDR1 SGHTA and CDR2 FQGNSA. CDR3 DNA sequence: TGTGCCAGCAGCTTGGCCGGACTAGCGGGGGGAGATACGCAGTATTTT. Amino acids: CASSLAGLAGGDTQYF.

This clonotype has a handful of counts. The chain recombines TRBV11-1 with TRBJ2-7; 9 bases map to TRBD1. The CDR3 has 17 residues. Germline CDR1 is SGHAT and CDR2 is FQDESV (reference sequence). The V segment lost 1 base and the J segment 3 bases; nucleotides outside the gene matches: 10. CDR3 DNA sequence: TGTGCCAGCAGCTTAGGGCTCGGTGGGACAGGGCTCTACGAGCAGTACTTC. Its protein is CASSLGLGGTGLYEQYF.

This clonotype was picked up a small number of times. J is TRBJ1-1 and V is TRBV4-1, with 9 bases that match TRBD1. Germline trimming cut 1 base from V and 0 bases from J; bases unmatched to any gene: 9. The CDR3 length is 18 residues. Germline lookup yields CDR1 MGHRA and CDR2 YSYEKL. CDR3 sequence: CASSQGPPGQGMNTEAFF. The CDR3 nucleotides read TGCGCCAGCAGCCAAGGCCCTCCGGGACAGGGAATGAACACTGAAGCTTTCTTT.

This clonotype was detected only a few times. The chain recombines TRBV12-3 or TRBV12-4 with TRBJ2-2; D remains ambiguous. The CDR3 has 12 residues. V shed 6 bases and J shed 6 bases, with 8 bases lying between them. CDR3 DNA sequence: TGTGCCAGCAGCCTAACCCCCGGGGAGCTGTTTTTT. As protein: CASSLTPGELFF.

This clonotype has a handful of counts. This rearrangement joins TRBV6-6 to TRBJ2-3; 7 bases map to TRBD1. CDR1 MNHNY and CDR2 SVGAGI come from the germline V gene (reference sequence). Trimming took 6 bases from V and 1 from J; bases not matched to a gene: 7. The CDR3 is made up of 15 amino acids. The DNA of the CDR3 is TGTGCCAGCAGCTACAGGGGACCGGGCACAGATACGCAGTATTTT. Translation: CASSYRGPGTDTQYF.

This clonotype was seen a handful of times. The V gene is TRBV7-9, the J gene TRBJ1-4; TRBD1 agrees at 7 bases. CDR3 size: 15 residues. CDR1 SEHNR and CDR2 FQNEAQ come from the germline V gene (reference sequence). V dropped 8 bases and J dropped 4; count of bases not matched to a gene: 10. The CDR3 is CASSRGTDRNEKLFF. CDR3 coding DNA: TGTGCCAGCTCCCGCGGGACAGACCGTAATGAAAAACTGTTTTTT.

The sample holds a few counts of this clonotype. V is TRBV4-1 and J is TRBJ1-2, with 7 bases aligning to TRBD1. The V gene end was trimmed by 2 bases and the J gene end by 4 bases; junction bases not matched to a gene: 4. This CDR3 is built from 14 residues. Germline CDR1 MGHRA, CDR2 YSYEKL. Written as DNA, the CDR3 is TGCGCCAGCAGCCAAAAAGGGACAGCCTATGGCTACACCTTC. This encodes CASSQKGTAYGYTF.

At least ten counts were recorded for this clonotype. The CDR3 spells CASSFPTGDGYTF. Here the CDR3 DNA reads TGCGCCAGCAGCTTTCCGACAGGGGATGGCTACACCTTC. V usage is TRBV5-1 and J usage is TRBJ1-2, with TRBD1 matching over 8 bases. Germline assignment: CDR1 SGHRS and CDR2 YFSETQ. This CDR3 has 13 residues. V trimming: 2 bases; J trimming: 6 bases; junction bases outside the gene matches: 3.

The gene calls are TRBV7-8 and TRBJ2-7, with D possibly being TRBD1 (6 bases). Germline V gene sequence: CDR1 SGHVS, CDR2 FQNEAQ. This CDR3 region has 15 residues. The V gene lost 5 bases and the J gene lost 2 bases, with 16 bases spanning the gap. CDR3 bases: TGTGCCAGCAGCCGAGACGGGCAGGGGCCCTACGAGCAGTACGTC. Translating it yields CASSRDGQGPYEQYV.

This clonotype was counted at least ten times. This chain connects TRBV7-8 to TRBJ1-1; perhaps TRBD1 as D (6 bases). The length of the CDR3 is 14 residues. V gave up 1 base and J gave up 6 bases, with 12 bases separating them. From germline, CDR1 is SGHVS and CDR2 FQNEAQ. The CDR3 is CASSLGRRGPEAFF. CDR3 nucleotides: TGTGCCAGCAGCTTAGGACGCCGGGGGCCTGAAGCTTTCTTT.

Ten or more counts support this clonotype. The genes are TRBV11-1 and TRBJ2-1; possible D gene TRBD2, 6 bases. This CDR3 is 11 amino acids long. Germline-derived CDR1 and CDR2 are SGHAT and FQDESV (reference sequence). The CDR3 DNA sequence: TGTGCATGCGGGGCCTACAATGAGCAGTTCTTC. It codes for CACGAYNEQFF.

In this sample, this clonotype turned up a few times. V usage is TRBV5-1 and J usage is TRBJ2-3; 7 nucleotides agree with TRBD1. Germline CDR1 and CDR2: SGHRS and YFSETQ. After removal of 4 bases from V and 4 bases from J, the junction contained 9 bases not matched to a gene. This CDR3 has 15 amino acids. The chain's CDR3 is CASSRGQTDADTQYF. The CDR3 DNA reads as TGCGCCAGCAGCCGGGGACAGACAGACGCAGATACGCAGTATTTT.

The DNA of the CDR3 is TGTGCCACCCGGACTCGGGGGGAGACCCAGTACTTC. It codes for CATRTRGETQYF. The rearrangement joins TRBV15 to TRBJ2-5; a possible D gene is TRBD2 (6 bases). In germline, CDR1 is LNHNV, CDR2 YYDKDF (reference sequence). Trimming shortened V by 8 bases and J by 5 bases, and 12 bases separated the two germline ends. The CDR3 is made up of 12 amino acids.

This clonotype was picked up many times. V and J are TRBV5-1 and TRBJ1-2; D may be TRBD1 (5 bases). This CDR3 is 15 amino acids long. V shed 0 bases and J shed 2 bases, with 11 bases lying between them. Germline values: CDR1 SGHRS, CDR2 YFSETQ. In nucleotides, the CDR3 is TGCGCCAGCAGCTTGGACGGGGCGATCAACTATGGCTACACCTTC. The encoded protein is CASSLDGAINYGYTF.

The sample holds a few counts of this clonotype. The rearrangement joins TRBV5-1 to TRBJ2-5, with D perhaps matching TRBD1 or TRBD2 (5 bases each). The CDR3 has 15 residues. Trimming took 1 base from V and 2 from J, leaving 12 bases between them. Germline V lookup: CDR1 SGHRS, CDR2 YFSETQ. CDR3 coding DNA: TGCGCCAGCAGCTTGTCGGGACGGCGGCAAGAGACCCAGTACTTC. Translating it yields CASSLSGRRQETQYF. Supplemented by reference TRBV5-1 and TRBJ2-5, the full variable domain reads KAGVTQTPRYLIKTRGQQVTLSCSPISGHRSVSWYQQTPGQGLQFLFEYFSETQRNKGNFPGRFSGRQFSNSRSEMNVSTLELGDSALYLCASSLSGRRQETQYFGPGTRLLVL.

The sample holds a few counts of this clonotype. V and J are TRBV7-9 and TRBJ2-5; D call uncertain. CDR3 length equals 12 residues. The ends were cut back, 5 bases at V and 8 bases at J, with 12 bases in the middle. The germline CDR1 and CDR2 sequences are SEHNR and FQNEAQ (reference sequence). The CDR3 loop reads CASSETQRTQYF. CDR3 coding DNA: TGTGCCAGCAGCGAGACACAGCGTACCCAGTACTTC. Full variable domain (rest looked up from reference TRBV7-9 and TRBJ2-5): DTGVSQNPRHKITKRGQNVTFRCDPISEHNRLYWYRQTLGQGPEFLTYFQNEAQLEKSRLLSDRFSAERPKGSFSTLEIQRTEQGDSAMYLCASSETQRTQYFGPGTRLLVL.

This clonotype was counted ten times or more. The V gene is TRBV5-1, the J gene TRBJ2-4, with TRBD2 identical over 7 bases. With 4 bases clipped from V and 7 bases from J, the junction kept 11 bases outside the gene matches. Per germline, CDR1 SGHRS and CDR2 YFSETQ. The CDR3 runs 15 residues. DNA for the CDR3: TGCGCCAGCAGCACTACGGGGGAGGGGCTGAACATTCAGTACTTC. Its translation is CASSTTGEGLNIQYF.